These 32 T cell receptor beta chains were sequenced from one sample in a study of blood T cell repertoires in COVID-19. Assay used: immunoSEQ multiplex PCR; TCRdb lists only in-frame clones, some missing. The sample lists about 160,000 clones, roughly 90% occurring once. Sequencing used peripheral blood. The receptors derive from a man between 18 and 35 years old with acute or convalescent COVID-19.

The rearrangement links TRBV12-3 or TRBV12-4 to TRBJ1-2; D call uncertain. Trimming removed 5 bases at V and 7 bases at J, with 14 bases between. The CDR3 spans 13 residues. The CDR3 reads CASSTHSTGGYTF. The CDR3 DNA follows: TGTGCCAGCAGTACTCACAGTACCGGTGGCTACACCTTC.

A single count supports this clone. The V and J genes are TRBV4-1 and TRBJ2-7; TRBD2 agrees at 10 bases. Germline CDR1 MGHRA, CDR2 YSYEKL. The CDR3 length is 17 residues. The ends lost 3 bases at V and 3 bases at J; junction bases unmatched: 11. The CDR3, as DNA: TGCGCCAGCAGCCACCATGGAACCGGGACTAGCGTCTACGAGCAGTACTTC. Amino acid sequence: CASSHHGTGTSVYEQYF.

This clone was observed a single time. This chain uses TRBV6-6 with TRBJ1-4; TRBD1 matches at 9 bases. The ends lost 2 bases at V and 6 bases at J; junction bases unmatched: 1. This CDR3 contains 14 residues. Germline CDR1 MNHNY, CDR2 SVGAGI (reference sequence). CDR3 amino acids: CASSYGDRDEKLFF. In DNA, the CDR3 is TGTGCCAGCAGTTACGGGGACAGGGATGAAAAACTGTTTTTT.

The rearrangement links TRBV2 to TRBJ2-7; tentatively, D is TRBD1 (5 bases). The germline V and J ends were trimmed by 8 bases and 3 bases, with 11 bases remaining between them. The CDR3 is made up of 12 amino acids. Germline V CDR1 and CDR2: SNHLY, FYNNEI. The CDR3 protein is CASDTGYYEQYF. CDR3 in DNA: TGTGCCAGCGATACAGGTTACTACGAGCAGTACTTC.

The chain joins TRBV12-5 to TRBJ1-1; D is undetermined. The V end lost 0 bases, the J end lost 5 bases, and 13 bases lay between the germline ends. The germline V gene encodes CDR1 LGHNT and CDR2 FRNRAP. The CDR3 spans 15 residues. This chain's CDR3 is CASGLVIGEGTEAFF. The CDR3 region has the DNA TGTGCTAGTGGTTTGGTAATCGGGGAAGGAACTGAAGCTTTCTTT.

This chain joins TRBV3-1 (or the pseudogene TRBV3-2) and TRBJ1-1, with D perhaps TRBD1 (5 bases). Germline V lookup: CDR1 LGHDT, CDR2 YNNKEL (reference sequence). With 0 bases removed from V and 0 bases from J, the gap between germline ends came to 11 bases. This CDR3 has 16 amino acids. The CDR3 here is CASSQDSGGLNTEAFF. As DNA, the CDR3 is TGTGCCAGCAGCCAAGATTCTGGGGGGTTGAACACTGAAGCTTTCTTT.

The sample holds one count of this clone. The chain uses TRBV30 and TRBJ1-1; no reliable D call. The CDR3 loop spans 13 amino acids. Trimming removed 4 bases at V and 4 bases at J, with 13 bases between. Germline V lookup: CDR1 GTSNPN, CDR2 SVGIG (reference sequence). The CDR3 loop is CAWNFLEGTEAFF. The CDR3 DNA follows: TGTGCCTGGAACTTTTTGGAGGGCACTGAAGCTTTCTTT.

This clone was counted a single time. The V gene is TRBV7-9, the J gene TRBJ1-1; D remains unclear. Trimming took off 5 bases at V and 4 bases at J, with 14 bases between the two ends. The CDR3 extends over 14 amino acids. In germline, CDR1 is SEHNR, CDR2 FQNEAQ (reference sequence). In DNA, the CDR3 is TGTGCCAGCAGCCAGGCTGGGGAGGGCACTGAAGCTTTCTTT. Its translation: CASSQAGEGTEAFF.

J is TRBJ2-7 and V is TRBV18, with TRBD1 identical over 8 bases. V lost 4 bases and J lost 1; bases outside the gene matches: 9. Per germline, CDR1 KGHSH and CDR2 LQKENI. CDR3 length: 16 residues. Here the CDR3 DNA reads TGTGCCAGCTCACAGGAACGACAGGGGCTATCCTACGAGCAGTACTTC. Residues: CASSQERQGLSYEQYF.

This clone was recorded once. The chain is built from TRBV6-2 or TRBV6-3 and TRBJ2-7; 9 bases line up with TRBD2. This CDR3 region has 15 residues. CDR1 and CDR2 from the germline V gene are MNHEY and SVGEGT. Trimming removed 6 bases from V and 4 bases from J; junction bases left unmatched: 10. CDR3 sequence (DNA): TGTGCCAGCAGCCGCGGGGGGGCTATAGGTTACGAGCAGTACTTC. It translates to CASSRGGAIGYEQYF.

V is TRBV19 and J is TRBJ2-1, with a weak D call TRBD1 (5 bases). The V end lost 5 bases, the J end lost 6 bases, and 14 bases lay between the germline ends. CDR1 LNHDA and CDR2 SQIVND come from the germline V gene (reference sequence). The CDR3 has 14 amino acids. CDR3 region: CASSLAGMGNEQFF. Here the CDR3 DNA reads TGTGCCAGTAGTTTGGCAGGGATGGGCAATGAGCAGTTCTTC.

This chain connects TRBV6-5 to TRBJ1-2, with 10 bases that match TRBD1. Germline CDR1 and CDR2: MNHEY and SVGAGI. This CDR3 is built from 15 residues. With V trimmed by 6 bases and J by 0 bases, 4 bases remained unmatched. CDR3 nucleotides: TGTGCCAGCAGCCAAGGGACAGGGGCTAACTATGGCTACACCTTC. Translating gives CASSQGTGANYGYTF.

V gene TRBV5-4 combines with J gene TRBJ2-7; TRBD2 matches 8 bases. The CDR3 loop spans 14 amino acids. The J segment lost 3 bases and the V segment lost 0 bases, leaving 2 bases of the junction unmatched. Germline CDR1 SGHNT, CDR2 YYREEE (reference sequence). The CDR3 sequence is CASSLAGGFYEQYF. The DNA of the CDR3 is TGTGCCAGCAGCTTGGCGGGGGGGTTCTACGAGCAGTACTTC.

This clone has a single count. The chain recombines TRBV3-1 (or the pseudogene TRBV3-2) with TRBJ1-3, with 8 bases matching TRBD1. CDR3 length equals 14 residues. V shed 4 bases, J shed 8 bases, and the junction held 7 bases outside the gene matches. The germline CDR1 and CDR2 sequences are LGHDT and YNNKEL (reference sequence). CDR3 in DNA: TGTGCCAGCAGCCTAGCCGACAGGGGAGACACCATATATTTT. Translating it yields CASSLADRGDTIYF.

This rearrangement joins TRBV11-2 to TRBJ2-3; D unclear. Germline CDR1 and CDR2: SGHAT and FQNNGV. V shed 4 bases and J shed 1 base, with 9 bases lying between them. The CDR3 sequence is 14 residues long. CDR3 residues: CASSSRQGTDTQYF. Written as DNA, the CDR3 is TGTGCCAGCAGCTCCCGTCAGGGCACAGATACGCAGTATTTT.

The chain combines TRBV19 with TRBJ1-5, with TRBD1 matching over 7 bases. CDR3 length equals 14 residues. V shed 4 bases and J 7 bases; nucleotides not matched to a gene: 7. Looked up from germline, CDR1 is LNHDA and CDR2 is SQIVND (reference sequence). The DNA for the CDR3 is TGTGCCAGTAGTAGTCGACAGGGAAGGCAGCCCCAGCATTTT. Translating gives CASSSRQGRQPQHF.

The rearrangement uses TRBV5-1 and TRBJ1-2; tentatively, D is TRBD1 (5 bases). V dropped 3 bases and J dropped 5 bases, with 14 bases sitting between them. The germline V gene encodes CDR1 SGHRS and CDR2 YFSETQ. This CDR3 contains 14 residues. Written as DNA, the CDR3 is TGCGCCAGCAGCTATAAGACAGAGACTTATGGCTACACCTTC. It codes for CASSYKTETYGYTF.

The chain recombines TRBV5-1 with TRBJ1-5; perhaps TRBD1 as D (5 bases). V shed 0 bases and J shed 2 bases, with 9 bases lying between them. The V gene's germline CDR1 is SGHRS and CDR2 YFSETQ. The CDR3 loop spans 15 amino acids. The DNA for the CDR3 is TGCGCCAGCAGCTTGGAGGGGTTGGGCAATCAGCCCCAGCATTTT. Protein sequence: CASSLEGLGNQPQHF. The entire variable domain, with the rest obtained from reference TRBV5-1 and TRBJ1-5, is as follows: KAGVTQTPRYLIKTRGQQVTLSCSPISGHRSVSWYQQTPGQGLQFLFEYFSETQRNKGNFPGRFSGRQFSNSRSEMNVSTLELGDSALYLCASSLEGLGNQPQHFGDGTRLSIL.

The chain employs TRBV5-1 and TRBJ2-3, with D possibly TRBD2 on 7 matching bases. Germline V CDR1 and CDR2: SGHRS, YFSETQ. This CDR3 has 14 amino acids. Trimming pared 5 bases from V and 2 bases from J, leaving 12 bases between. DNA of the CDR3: TGCGCCAGCAGGGAGGGGGGGCTCACAGATACGCAGTATTTT. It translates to CASREGGLTDTQYF.

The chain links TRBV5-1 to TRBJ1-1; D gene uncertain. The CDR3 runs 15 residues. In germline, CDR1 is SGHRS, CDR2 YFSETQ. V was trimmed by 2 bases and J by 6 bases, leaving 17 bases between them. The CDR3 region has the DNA TGCGCCAGCAGCTTAGGGTACGGGAGAGTCGCTGAAGCTTTCTTT. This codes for CASSLGYGRVAEAFF.

The CDR3 sequence: CASSQNRGYSGNTIYF. The CDR3, as DNA: TGTGCCAGCAGCCAAAACAGGGGTTACTCTGGAAACACCATATATTTT. The chain combines TRBV3-1 (or the pseudogene TRBV3-2) with TRBJ1-3; 7 bases fit TRBD1. The V gene's germline CDR1 is LGHDT and CDR2 YNNKEL (reference sequence). The junction had 4 bases not matched to a gene; V was cut back by 2 bases and J by 0 bases. The CDR3 covers 16 residues.

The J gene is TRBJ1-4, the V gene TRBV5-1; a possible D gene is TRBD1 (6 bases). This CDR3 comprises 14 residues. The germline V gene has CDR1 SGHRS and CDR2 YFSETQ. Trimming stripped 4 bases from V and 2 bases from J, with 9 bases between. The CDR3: CASSAQGTNEKLFF. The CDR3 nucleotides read TGCGCCAGCAGCGCGCAGGGGACTAATGAAAAACTGTTTTTT.

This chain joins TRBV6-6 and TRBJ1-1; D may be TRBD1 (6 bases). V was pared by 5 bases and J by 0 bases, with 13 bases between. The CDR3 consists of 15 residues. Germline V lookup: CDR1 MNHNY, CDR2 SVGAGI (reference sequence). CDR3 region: CASSDGQIMNTEAFF. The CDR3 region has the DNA TGTGCCAGCAGTGATGGACAGATCATGAACACTGAAGCTTTCTTT.

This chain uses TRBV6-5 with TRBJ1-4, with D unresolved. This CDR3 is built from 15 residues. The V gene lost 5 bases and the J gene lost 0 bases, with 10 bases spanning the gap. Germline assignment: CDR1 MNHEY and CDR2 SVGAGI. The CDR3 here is CASSLTVATNEKLFF. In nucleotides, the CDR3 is TGTGCCAGCAGTCTAACGGTTGCAACTAATGAAAAACTGTTTTTT.

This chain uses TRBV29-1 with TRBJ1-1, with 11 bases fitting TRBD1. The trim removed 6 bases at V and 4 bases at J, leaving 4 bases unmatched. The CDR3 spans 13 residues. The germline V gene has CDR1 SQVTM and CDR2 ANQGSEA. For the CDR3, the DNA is TGCAGCGTATTTGGGACAGGGGGCACTGAAGCTTTCTTT. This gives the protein CSVFGTGGTEAFF.

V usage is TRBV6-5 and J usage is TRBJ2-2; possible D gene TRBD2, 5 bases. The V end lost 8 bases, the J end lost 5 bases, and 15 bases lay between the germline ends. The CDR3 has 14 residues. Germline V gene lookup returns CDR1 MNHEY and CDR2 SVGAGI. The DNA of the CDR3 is TGTGCCAGCGAGATCTTACAGCGGACCGGGGAGCTGTTTTTT. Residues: CASEILQRTGELFF.

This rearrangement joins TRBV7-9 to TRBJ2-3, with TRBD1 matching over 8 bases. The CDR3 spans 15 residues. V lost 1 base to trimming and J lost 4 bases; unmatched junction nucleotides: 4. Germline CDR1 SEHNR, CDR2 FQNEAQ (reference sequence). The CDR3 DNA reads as TGTGCCAGCAGCTTAGGACAGGGGTGGGCAGATACGCAGTATTTT. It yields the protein CASSLGQGWADTQYF.

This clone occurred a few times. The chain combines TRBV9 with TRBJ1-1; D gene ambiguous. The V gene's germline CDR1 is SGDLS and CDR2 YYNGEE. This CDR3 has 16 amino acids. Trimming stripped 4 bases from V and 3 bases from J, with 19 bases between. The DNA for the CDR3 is TGTGCCAGCAGCCCCTCCCTTACAGAGACGTACACTGAAGCTTTCTTT. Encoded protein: CASSPSLTETYTEAFF.

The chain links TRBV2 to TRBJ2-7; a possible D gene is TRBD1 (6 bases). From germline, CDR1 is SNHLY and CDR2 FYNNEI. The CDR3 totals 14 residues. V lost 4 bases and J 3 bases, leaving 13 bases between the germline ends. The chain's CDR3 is CASSVAGVDYEQYF. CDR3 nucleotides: TGTGCCAGCAGTGTTGCAGGGGTAGACTACGAGCAGTACTTC.

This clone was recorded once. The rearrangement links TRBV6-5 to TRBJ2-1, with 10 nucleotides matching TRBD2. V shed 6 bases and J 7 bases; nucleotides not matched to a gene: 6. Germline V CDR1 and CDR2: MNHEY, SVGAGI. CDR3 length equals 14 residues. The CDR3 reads CASRSEAGGNEQFF. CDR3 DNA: TGTGCCAGCAGATCCGAAGCGGGAGGGAATGAGCAGTTCTTC.

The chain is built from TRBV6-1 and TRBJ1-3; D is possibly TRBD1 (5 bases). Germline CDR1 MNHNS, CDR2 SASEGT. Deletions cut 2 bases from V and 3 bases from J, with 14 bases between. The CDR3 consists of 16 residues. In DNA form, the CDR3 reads TGTGCCAGCAGTGAAACCCAGGGTCCGGTTGGAAACACCATATATTTT. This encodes CASSETQGPVGNTIYF.

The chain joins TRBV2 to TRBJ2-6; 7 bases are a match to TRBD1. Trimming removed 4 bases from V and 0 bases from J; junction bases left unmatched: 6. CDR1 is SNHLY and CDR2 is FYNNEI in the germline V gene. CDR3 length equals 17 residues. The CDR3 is CASSALAGGSGANVLTF. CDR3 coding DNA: TGTGCCAGCAGTGCGTTGGCAGGGGGCTCTGGGGCCAACGTCCTGACTTTC.